This T cell receptor (beta chain) was captured by sequencing in a study of blood T cell repertoires in COVID-19. Germline V CDR1 and CDR2: MGHRA, YSYEKL. The junction had 12 bases not matched to a gene; V was cut back by 7 bases and J by 3 bases. CDR3 length: 17 residues. Sequencing used immunoSEQ multiplex PCR; TCRdb keeps in-frame clones, though not all of them. The profile shows under 300,000 clones, roughly nine tenths of them singletons. This clonotype originated in a man in his fifties with acute or convalescent COVID-19. V usage is TRBV4-1 and J usage is TRBJ1-4; TRBD1 agrees at 9 bases. The sample consisted of peripheral blood. CDR3 residues: CASNLPGQGAANEKLFF. The CDR3 nucleotides are TGCGCCAGCAACCTACCGGGACAGGGAGCGGCTAATGAAAAACTGTTTTTT.